This T cell receptor (beta chain) derives from a study of cytomegalovirus exposure and HLA in healthy donors. Study in general: Of some 410 genotyped donors, roughly 76% grouped in the Caucasian-associated ancestry cluster. General study results and limits: Cytomegalovirus association was assigned to approximately 180 TCR beta chains. Across donors, presence/absence analyses took sequencing depth to be roughly uniform.

As for the donors, each was a healthy bone marrow donor. CDR1 is SGDLS and CDR2 is YYNGEE in the germline V gene. The CDR3 loop spans 18 amino acids. Trimming removed 5 bases from V and 2 bases from J; junction bases left unmatched: 16. This clone has just one count. Its antigen is not known. Use of 60 Vbeta and 13 Jbeta primers characterized the PCR. Profiled with immunoSEQ multiplex PCR; TCRdb holds only in-frame clones, not every one. The data contain 150,000 to 200,000 clones, roughly 73% of them singletons. Sequencing was performed on PBMCs. The sequence came from a man aged 18 to 30 in good health and CMV-seropositive. The V and J genes are TRBV9 and TRBJ1-2; 9 bases map to TRBD1. The CDR3 reads CASSGTGTYSTENYGYTF. The CDR3 region has the DNA TGTGCCAGCAGTGGGACAGGGACTTACTCTACTGAAAACTATGGCTACACCTTC.